This TCR beta chain was found in a study of blood T cell repertoires in COVID-19. Trimming shortened V by 4 bases and J by 1 base, and 14 bases separated the two germline ends. Germline CDR1 is MDHEN and CDR2 is SYDVKM. The CDR3 loop spans 15 amino acids. The method was immunoSEQ multiplex PCR; TCRdb's version includes in-frame clones alone and lacks a portion of them. Of fewer than 200,000 clones detected, under 95% appear once; the ten largest clones hold roughly 4.5%. Enrolment of Seattle patients took place during active infection, and they were followed longitudinally. The sequenced material came from peripheral blood. This clonotype was sampled from a man younger than 30 with COVID-19, enrolled during active disease. The chain joins TRBV28 to TRBJ2-7; tentative D call: TRBD1 (5 bases). This CDR3 reads CASSSPWGSSYEQYF. The DNA of the CDR3 is TGTGCCAGCAGTTCCCCGTGGGGCAGTTCCTACGAGCAGTACTTC.